This T cell receptor (beta chain) was sequenced for a study of blood T cell repertoires in COVID-19. At the level of the study: Researchers got acute and convalescent COVID-19 samples from the United States, Italy and Spain.

Authors' analysis steps: Researchers report that nucleated cell counts were estimated from reference gene primer amplification. Repertoires were generated with immunoSEQ multiplex PCR, while TCRdb's copy carries only in-frame clones and drops some. V, J and clone size were drawn from that table, and D and trimming were deduced from the DNA. The repertoire has some 70,000 clones, approximately 90% of them found once; the top ten carry less than 0.65%. Germline V gene data show CDR1 as KGHDR and CDR2 as SFDVKD. V lost 3 bases and J 6 bases, leaving 10 bases between the germline ends. The length of the CDR3 is 14 residues.

The clonotype comes from a man aged 55 to 70 with acute or convalescent COVID-19. The chain links TRBV24-1 to TRBJ2-2, with a weak D call TRBD2 (5 bases). Sequenced material: peripheral blood. The CDR3 is CATSDVRGSGELFF. The CDR3, as DNA: TGTGCCACCAGTGATGTGAGAGGGTCCGGGGAGCTGTTTTTT.